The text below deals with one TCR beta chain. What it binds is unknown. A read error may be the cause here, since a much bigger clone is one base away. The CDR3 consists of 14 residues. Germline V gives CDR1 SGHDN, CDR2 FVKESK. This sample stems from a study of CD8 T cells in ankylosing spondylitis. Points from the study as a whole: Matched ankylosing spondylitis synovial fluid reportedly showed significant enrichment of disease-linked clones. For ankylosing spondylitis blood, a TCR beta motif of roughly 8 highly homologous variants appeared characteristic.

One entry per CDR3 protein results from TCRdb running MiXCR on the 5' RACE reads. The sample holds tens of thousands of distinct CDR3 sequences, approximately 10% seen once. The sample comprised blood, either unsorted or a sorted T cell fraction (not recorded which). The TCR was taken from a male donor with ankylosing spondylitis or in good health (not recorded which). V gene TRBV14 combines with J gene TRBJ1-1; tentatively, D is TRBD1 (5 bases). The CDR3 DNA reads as TGTACCAGCAGCTTGGGACCGGGAAGGACTGAAGCTTTCTTT. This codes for CTSSLGPGRTEAFF.